The 3 T cell receptor beta chains in this list originate from one sample, sequenced in a study of T cell repertoires in cytomegalovirus infection. No antigen is known for these receptors. TCRdb re-analysed the reads in MiXCR, keeping a single row per CDR3 protein. Altogether approximately 71,000 distinct CDR3 sequences are present, roughly 22% being singletons, with the ten largest covering about 72%. Sequencing was performed on CD8+ T cells from cultured PBMCs, taken from culture after CMV antigen stimulation. All receptors derive from a human donor in good health (CMV status not recorded). Some clones in this sample may be carry-over from other donors' samples.

This rearrangement joins TRBV12-3 or TRBV12-4 to TRBJ2-2, with unresolved D. V was trimmed by 0 bases and J by 0 bases, leaving 5 bases between them. This CDR3 spans 15 amino acids. Here the CDR3 DNA reads TGTGCCAGCAGTTTAGCCAGTACGAACACCGGGGAGCTGTTTTTT. This encodes CASSLASTNTGELFF.

This rearrangement joins TRBV7-6 to TRBJ1-6, with 8 positions matching TRBD1. CDR3 size: 15 residues. Trimming took 4 bases from V and 11 from J; bases not matched to a gene: 10. Looked up from germline, CDR1 is SGHVS and CDR2 is FNYEAQ. This chain's CDR3 is CASSSDRGPGTPLHF. DNA of the CDR3: TGTGCCAGCAGCTCCGACAGGGGACCGGGAACACCCCTCCACTTT. Drawing the rest from reference TRBV7-6 and TRBJ1-6, the complete variable domain is GAGVSQSPRYKVTKRGQDVALRCDPISGHVSLYWYRQALGQGPEFLTYFNYEAQQDKSGLPNDRFSAERPEGSISTLTIQRTEQRDSAMYRCASSSDRGPGTPLHFGNGTRLTVT.

The chain is built from TRBV6-5 and TRBJ1-4; D is undetermined. Germline V gives CDR1 MNHEY, CDR2 SVGAGI. The ends were cut back, 10 bases at V and 3 bases at J, with 15 bases in the middle. There are 14 residues in the CDR3. The CDR3 sequence is CATKPGGSNEKLFF. CDR3 in DNA: TGTGCCACCAAGCCAGGCGGGTCTAATGAAAAACTGTTTTTT.